This TCR beta chain was obtained from a study of blood T cell repertoires in COVID-19. The overall study: The samples span acute and convalescent COVID-19 from the United States, Italy and Spain. PBMCs, B-cell-depleted T cells, or T cells were the source of the cDNA or gDNA that made up the material.

The repertoire was sequenced with immunoSEQ multiplex PCR; TCRdb's copy has only in-frame clones and lacks some. This table holds 150,000 to 200,000 clones, roughly four fifths found once. This CDR3 is 13 amino acids long. V dropped 6 bases and J dropped 7 bases, with 12 bases sitting between them. The V gene's germline CDR1 is SGHVS and CDR2 FQNEAQ. This sequence was found in a woman younger than 45 with acute or convalescent COVID-19. The source material was peripheral blood. The chain uses TRBV7-8 and TRBJ2-2; D not resolved. In DNA form, the CDR3 reads TGTGCCAGCAGGGGCCTCTTCGACGGGGAGCTGTTTTTT. This encodes CASRGLFDGELFF.